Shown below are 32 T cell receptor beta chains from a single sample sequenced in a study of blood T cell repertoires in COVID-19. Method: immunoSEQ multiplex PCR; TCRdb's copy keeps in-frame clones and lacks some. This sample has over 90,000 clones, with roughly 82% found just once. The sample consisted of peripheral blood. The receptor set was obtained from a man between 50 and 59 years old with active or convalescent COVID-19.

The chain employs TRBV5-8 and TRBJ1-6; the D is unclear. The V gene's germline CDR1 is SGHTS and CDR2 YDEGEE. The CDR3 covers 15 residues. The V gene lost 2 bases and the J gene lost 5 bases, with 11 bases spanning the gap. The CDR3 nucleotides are TGTGCCAGCAGCTTCACACAGATTAATAATTCACCCCTCCACTTT. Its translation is CASSFTQINNSPLHF.

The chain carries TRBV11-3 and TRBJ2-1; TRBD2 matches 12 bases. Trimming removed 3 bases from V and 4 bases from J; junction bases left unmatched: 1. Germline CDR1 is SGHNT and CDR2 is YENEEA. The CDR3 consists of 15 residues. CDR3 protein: CASSFGLAGYNEQFF. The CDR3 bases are TGTGCCAGCAGCTTCGGACTAGCGGGGTACAATGAGCAGTTCTTC.

The chain's CDR3 is CASSVDSGSYNEQFF. The DNA for the CDR3 is TGTGCCAGCAGCGTAGATTCAGGCTCCTACAATGAGCAGTTCTTC. The chain is built from TRBV9 and TRBJ2-1; D not resolved. This CDR3 contains 15 residues. The germline V gene encodes CDR1 SGDLS and CDR2 YYNGEE. The germline V and J ends were trimmed by 0 bases and 0 bases, with 7 bases remaining between them.

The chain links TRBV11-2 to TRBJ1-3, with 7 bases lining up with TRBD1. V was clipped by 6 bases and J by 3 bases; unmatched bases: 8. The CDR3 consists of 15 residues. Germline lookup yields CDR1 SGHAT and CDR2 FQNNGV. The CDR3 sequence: CASSTGVVYGNTIYF. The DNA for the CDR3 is TGTGCCAGCAGTACAGGGGTTGTTTATGGAAACACCATATATTTT. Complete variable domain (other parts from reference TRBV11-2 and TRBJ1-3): EAGVAQSPRYKIIEKRQSVAFWCNPISGHATLYWYQQILGQGPKLLIQFQNNGVVDDSQLPKDRFSAERLKGVDSTLKIQPAKLEDSAVYLCASSTGVVYGNTIYFGEGSWLTVV.

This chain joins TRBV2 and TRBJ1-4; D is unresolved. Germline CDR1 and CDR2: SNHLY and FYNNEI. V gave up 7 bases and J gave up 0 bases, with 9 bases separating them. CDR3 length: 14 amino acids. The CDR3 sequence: CASITSSTNEKLFF. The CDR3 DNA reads TGTGCCAGCATCACGAGCTCAACTAATGAAAAACTGTTTTTT.

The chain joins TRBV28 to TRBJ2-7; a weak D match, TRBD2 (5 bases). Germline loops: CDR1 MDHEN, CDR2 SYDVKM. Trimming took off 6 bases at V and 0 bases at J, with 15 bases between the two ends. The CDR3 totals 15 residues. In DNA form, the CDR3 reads TGTGCCAGCAGGGAAGGGAGCTCGAGCTCCTACGAGCAGTACGTC. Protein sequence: CASREGSSSSYEQYV.

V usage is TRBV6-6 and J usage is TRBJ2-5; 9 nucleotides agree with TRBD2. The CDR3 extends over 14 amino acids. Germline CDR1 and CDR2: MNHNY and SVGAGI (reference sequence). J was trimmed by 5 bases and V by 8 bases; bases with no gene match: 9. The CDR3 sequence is CASEQSGGYETQYF. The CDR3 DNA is TGTGCCAGCGAACAAAGCGGGGGGTATGAGACCCAGTACTTC.

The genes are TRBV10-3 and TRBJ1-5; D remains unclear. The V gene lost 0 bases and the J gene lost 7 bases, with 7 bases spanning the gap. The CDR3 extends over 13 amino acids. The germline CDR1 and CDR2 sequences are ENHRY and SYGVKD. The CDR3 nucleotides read TGTGCCATCAGTGAGTCCGAGGGACAGCCCCAGCATTTT. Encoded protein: CAISESEGQPQHF.

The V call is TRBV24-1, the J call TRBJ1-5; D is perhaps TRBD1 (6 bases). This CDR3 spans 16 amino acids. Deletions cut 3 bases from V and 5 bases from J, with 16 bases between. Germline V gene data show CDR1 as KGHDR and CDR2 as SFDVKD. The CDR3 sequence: CATSDPSNSGDQPQHF. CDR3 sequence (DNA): TGTGCCACCAGTGATCCTTCGAACTCAGGGGATCAGCCCCAGCATTTT.

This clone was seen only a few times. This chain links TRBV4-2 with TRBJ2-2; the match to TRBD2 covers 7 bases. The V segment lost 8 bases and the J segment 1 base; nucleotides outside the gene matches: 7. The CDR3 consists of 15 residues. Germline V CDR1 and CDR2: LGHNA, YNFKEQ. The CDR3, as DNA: TGTGCCAGCGGGGGGGGTATTTTGAACACCGGGGAGCTGTTTTTT. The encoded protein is CASGGGILNTGELFF.

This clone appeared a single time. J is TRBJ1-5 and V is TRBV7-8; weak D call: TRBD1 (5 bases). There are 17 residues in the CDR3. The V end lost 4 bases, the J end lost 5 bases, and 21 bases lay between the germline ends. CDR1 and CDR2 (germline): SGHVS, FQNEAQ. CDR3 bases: TGTGCCAGCAGCTCACCCGGATTGGACACCGATGATCAGCCCCAGCATTTT. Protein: CASSSPGLDTDDQPQHF.

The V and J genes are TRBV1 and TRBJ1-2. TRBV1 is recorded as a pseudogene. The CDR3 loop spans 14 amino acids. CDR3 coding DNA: TGCACCAGCAGCCAAGATTGCGAGGGCTACGGCTACACCTTC. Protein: CTSSQDCEGYGYTF.

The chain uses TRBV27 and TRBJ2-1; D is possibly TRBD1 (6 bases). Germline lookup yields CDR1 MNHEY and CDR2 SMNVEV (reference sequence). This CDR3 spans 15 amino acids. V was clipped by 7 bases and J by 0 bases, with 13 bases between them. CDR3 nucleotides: TGTGCCAGCACCCCTCTAGGGGGCTCCTACAATGAGCAGTTCTTC. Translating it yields CASTPLGGSYNEQFF.

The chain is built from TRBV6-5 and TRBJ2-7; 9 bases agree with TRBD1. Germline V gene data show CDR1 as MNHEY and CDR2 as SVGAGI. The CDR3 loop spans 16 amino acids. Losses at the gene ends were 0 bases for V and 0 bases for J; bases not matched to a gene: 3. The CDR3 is CASSYSGTGSSYEQYV. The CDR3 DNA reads TGTGCCAGCAGTTACTCAGGGACAGGGAGCTCCTACGAGCAGTACGTC.

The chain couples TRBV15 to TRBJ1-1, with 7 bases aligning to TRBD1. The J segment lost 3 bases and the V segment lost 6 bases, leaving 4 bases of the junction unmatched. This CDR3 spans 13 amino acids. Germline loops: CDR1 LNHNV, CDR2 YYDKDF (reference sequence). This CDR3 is CATSRQGHTEAFF. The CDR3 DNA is TGTGCCACCAGTAGACAGGGTCACACTGAAGCTTTCTTT.

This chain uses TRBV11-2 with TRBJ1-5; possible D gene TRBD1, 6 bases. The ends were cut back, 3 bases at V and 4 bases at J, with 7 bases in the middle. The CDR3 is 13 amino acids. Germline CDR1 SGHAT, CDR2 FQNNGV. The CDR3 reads CASSFQGNQPQHF. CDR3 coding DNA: TGTGCCAGCAGCTTTCAGGGGAATCAGCCCCAGCATTTT.

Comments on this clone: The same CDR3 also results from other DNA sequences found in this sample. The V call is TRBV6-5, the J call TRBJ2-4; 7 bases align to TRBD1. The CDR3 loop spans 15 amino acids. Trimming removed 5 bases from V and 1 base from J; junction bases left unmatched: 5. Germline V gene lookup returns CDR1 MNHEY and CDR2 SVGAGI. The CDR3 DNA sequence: TGTGCCAGCAGTACAGGGGATCGGGCCAAAAACATTCAGTACTTC. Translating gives CASSTGDRAKNIQYF.

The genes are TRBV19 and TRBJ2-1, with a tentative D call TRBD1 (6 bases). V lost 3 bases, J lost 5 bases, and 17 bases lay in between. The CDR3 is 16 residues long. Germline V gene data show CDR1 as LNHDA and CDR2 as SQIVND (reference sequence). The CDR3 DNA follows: TGTGCCAGTAGTATGATCCAGGGGAGTGGGAACAATGAGCAGTTCTTC. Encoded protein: CASSMIQGSGNNEQFF.

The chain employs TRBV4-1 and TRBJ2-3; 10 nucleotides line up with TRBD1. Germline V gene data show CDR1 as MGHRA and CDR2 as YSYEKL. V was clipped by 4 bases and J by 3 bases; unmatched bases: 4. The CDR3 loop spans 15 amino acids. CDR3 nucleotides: TGCGCCAGCAGCCGTTCGGGACAGGGGACAGATACGCAGTATTTT. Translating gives CASSRSGQGTDTQYF.

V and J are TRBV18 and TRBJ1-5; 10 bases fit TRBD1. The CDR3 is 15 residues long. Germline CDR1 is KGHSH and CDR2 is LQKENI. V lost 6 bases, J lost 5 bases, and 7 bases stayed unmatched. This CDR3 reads CASSRYGTGDQPQHF. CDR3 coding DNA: TGTGCCAGCTCCCGGTACGGGACAGGGGATCAGCCCCAGCATTTT.

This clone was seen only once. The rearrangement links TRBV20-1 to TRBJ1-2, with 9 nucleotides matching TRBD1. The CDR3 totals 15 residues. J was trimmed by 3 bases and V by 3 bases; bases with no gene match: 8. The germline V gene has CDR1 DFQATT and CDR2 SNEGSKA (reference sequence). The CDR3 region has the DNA TGCAGTGCTAGTGTACAGGGGGCAGGGGACTATGGCTACACCTTC. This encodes CSASVQGAGDYGYTF.

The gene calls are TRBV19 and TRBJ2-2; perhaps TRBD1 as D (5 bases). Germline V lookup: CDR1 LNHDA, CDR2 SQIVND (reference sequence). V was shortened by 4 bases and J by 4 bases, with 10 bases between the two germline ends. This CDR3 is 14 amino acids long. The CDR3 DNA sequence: TGTGCCAGTAGTAGTTTGCAGGGCACCGGGGAGCTGTTTTTT. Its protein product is CASSSLQGTGELFF. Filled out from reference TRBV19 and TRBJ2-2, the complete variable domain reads DGGITQSPKYLFRKEGQNVTLSCEQNLNHDAMYWYRQDPGQGLRLIYYSQIVNDFQKGDIAEGYSVSREKKESFPLTVTSAQKNPTAFYLCASSSLQGTGELFFGEGSRLTVL.

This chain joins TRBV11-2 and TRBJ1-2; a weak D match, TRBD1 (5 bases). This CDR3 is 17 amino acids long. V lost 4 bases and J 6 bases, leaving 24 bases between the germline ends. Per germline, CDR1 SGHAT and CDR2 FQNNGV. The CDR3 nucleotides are TGTGCCAGCAGCTCCATCACGGGGGGGATGTTTGGCCATGGCTACACCTTC. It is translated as CASSSITGGMFGHGYTF.

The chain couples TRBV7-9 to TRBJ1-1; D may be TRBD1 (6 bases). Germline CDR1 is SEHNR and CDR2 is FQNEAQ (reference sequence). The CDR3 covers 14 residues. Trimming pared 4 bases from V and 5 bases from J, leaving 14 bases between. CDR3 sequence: CASSSRDKGTEAFF. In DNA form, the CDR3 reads TGTGCCAGCAGCTCCCGGGACAAGGGAACTGAAGCTTTCTTT. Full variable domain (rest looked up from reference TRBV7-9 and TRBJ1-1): DTGVSQNPRHKITKRGQNVTFRCDPISEHNRLYWYRQTLGQGPEFLTYFQNEAQLEKSRLLSDRFSAERPKGSFSTLEIQRTEQGDSAMYLCASSSRDKGTEAFFGQGTRLTVV.

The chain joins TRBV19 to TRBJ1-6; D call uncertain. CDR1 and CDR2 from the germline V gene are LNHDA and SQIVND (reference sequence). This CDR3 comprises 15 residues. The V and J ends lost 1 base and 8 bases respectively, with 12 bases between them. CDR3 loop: CASSIGALRDSPLHF. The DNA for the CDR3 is TGTGCCAGTAGTATAGGGGCCCTCCGCGATTCACCCCTCCACTTT.

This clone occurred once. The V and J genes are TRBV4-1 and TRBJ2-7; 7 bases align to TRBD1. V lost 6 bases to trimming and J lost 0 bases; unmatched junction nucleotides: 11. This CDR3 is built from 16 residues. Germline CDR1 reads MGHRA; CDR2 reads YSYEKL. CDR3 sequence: CASRKTPGTVSYEQYF. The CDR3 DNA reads TGCGCCAGCAGGAAGACCCCCGGGACAGTCTCCTACGAGCAGTACTTC.

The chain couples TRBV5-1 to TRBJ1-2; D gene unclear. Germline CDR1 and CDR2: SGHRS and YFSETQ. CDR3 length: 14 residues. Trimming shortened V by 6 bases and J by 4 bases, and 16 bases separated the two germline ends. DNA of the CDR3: TGCGCCAGCACCCCGGCGGGGAATCGCTATGGCTACACCTTC. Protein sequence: CASTPAGNRYGYTF.

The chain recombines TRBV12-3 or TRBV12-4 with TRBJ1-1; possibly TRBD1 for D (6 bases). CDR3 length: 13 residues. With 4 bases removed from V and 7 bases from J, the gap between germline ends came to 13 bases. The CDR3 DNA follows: TGTGCCAGCAGTTCTCGACAGGACAGTGAAGCTTTCTTT. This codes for CASSSRQDSEAFF.

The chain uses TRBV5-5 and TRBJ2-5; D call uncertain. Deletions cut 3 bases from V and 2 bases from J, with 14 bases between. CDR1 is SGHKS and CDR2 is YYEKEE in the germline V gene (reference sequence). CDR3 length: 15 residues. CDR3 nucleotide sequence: TGTGCCAGCAGCTCGACCGGAGAAATACAAGAGACCCAGTACTTC. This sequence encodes CASSSTGEIQETQYF.

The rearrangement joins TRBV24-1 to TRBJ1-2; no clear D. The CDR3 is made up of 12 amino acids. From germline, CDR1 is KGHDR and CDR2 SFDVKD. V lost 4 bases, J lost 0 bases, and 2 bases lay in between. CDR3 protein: CATSDSNYGYTF. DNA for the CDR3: TGTGCCACCAGTGACTCTAACTATGGCTACACCTTC.

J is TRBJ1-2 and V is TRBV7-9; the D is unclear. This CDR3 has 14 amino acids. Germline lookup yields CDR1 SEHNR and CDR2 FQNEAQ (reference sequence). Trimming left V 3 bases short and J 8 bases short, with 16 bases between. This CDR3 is CASSFQREAKGYTF. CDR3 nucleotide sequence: TGTGCCAGCAGCTTTCAAAGGGAGGCTAAGGGCTACACCTTC.

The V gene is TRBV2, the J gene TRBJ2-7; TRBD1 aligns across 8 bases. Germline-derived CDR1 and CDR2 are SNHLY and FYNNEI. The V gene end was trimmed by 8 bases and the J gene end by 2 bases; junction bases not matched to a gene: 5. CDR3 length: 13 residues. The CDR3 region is CASAGQGAYEQYF. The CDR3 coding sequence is TGTGCCAGCGCCGGACAGGGAGCCTACGAGCAGTACTTC.